The rows below give T cell receptor beta chains drawn from one sample of a study of T cell responses to AZD1222 COVID-19 vaccine. Profiled with immunoSEQ multiplex PCR; TCRdb holds only in-frame clones, not every one. The table has fewer than 250,000 clones, around 94% seen once. This specimen consisted of peripheral blood, obtained on day 0 of AZD1222 vaccination. The receptor source for this set is an adult in good health. CDR3s include the opening cysteine and the closing phenylalanine or tryptophan. A D gene is named only where the DNA matches it firmly. Size values are once, few and many counts, or a class for expanded clones, and some rows have none.

clone size	D gene	V gene	J gene	CDR3 DNA	CDR3 protein
.	.	TRBV7-2	TRBJ1-2	TGTGCCAGCAGCCCGCCGACGGAATATTATGGCTACACCTTC	CASSPPTEYYGYTF
.	TRBD1	TRBV28	TRBJ2-3	TGTGCCAGCTACGGACAGGGGAGGCCAGATACGCAGTATTTT	CASYGQGRPDTQYF
.	TRBD1	TRBV12-3/TRBV12-4	TRBJ2-7	TGTGCCAGCCGACAGGGACCAGGGGAGCAGTACTTC	CASRQGPGEQYF
.	.	TRBV7-9	TRBJ1-2	TGTGCCAGCAGCTTAACTGTTCCAGGGGAGAGGTACACCTTC	CASSLTVPGERYTF
.	.	TRBV5-1	TRBJ1-5	TGCGCCAGCAGTCAGGGGTCTAGTCAGCCCCAGCATTTT	CASSQGSSQPQHF
.	.	TRBV3-1/TRBV3-2	TRBJ2-7	TGTGCCAGCAGCCAAGATCCCTTAGAGGTGGGGCGGAGAGAGCAGTACTTC	CASSQDPLEVGRREQYF
.	.	TRBV3-1/TRBV3-2	TRBJ1-6	TGTGCCAGCAGCCAACGCCATCGGGCGAAATCACCCCTCCACTTT	CASSQRHRAKSPLHF
.	.	TRBV5-1	TRBJ1-4	TGCGCCAGCAGATACGGCCGGGGAGTTGAAAAACTGTTTTTT	CASRYGRGVEKLFF
once	.	TRBV15	TRBJ2-7	TGTGCCACCAGCAGAAACATTTACGAGCAGTACTTC	CATSRNIYEQYF
.	.	TRBV27	TRBJ1-1	TGTGCCAGCGGAATTTACACTGAAGCTTTCTTT	CASGIYTEAFF
.	TRBD1	TRBV6-5	TRBJ1-1	TGTGCCAGCAGCCCAGGGGGCAAGGGCACTGAAGCTTTCTTT	CASSPGGKGTEAFF
.	.	TRBV28	TRBJ1-5	TGTGCCAGCGGGGTGTCGGGGGCAAGGCAGCCCCAGCATTTT	CASGVSGARQPQHF
.	.	TRBV5-4	TRBJ1-3	TGTGCCAGCAGCCGCAGGGGTGCTGGAAACACCATATATTTT	CASSRRGAGNTIYF
.	.	TRBV7-6	TRBJ2-3	TGTGCCAGCACCTCCACGGTGGATACGCAGTATTTT	CASTSTVDTQYF
.	TRBD1	TRBV15	TRBJ1-1	TGTGCCACCAGCAGTAGGACAGGGTGGGACACTGAAGCTTTCTTT	CATSSRTGWDTEAFF
.	TRBD1	TRBV4-2	TRBJ2-3	TGTGCCAGCAGCCCCGACAGGGGGCCTGCACTCACAGATACGCAGTATTTT	CASSPDRGPALTDTQYF
.	.	TRBV14	TRBJ1-4	TGTGCCAGCAGCCTGGGGGGAAAACTGTTTTTT	CASSLGGKLFF
.	TRBD1	TRBV7-8	TRBJ2-1	TGTGCCAGCAGCTCTAGGGACAGGGGGGGTGGTGAGCAGTTCTTC	CASSSRDRGGGEQFF
.	.	TRBV4-2	TRBJ2-3	TGTGCCAGCAGCCAAGAGGTCGGGGGAACAGATACGCAGTATTTT	CASSQEVGGTDTQYF
once	TRBD2	TRBV7-2	TRBJ2-3	TGTGCCAGCAGCTTATCGCTGCTAGCGGGTGCCACAGATACGCAGTATTTT	CASSLSLLAGATDTQYF
.	.	TRBV9	TRBJ2-1	TGTGCCAGCAGCTCCCGGGGGTACCAGGTGGATGAGCAGTTCTTC	CASSSRGYQVDEQFF
.	TRBD1	TRBV5-1	TRBJ2-4	TGCGCCAGCAGCCAGACCCTGTCAGGGGGTCTAGACATTCAGTACTTC	CASSQTLSGGLDIQYF
.	.	TRBV7-2	TRBJ2-7	TGTGCCAGCAGTTCCGGACCCGTACCCTACGAGCAGTACTTC	CASSSGPVPYEQYF
.	TRBD1	TRBV7-8	TRBJ2-7	TGTGCCAGCAGTTTGCCGGGACAGAACTCCTACGAGCAGTACTTC	CASSLPGQNSYEQYF
.	.	TRBV28	TRBJ2-1	TGTGCCAGCACCGGGGCACAGGGGAGGAATGAGCAGTTCTTC	CASTGAQGRNEQFF
.	TRBD1	TRBV5-8	TRBJ1-1	TGTGCCAGCAGCAGGGGACAGGGGAACACTGAAGCTTTCTTT	CASSRGQGNTEAFF
.	.	TRBV2	TRBJ1-1	TGTGCCAGCAGGGTTGACAGTGGAACGGGGACTGAAGCTTTCTTT	CASRVDSGTGTEAFF
.	.	TRBV9	TRBJ2-6	TGTGCCAGCAGCGTATCCTCCGGCAGGGCCAACGTCCTGACTTTC	CASSVSSGRANVLTF
.	.	TRBV3-1/TRBV3-2	TRBJ1-1	TGTGCCAGCACCCTAAGGGACACGGGATATCTGGACACTGAAGCTTTCTTT	CASTLRDTGYLDTEAFF